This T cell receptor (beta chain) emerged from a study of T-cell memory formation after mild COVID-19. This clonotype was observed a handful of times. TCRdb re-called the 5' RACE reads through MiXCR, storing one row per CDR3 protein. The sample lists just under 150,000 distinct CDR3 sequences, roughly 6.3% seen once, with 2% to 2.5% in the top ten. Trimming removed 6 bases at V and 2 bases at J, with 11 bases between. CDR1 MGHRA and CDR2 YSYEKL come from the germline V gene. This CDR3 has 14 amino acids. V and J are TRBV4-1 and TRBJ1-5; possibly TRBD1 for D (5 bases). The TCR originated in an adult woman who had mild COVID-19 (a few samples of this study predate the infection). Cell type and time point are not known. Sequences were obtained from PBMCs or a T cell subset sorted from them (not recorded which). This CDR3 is CASRPTRGNQPQHF. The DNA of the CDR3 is TGCGCCAGCAGGCCGACCAGGGGCAATCAGCCCCAGCATTTT.